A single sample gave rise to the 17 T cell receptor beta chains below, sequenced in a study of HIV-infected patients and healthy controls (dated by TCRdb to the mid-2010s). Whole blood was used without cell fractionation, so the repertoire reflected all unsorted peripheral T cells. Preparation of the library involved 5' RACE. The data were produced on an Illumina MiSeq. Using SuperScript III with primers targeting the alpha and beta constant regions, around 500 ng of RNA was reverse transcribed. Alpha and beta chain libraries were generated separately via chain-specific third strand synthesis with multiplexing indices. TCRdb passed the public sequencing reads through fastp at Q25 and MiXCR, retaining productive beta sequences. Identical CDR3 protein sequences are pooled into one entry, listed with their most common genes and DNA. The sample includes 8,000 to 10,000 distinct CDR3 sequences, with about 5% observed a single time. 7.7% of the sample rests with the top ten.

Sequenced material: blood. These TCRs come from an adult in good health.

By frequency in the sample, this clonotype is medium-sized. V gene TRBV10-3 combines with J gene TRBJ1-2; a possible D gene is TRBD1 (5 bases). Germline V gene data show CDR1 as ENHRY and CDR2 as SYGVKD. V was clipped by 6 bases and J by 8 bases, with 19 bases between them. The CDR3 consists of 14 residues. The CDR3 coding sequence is TGTGCCATCAGCCCGACAGATTCGGGGTCGGGCTACACCTTC. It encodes CAISPTDSGSGYTF.

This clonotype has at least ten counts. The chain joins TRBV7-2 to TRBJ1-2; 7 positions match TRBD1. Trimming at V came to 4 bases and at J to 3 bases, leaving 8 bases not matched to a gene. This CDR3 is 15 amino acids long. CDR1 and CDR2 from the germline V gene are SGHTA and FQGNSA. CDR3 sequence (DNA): TGTGCCAGCAGCTCCTACACCGGACAGGACTATGGCTACACCTTC. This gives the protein CASSSYTGQDYGYTF.

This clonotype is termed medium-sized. This CDR3 is CASGQGGEAYTQYF. The CDR3 bases are TGTGCCAGCGGCCAAGGAGGAGAGGCTTATACGCAGTATTTT. The J gene is TRBJ2-3, the V gene TRBV6-5, with D possibly TRBD2 on 5 matching bases. Per the germline V gene, CDR1 is MNHEY and CDR2 is SVGAGI. The CDR3 contains 14 residues. Trimming took off 8 bases at V and 7 bases at J, with 19 bases between the two ends.

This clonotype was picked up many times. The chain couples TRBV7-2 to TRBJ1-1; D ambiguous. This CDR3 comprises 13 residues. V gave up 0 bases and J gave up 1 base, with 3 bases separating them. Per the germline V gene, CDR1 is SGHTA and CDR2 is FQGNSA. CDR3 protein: CASSLAQNTEAFF. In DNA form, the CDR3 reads TGTGCCAGCAGCTTAGCGCAGAACACTGAAGCTTTCTTT.

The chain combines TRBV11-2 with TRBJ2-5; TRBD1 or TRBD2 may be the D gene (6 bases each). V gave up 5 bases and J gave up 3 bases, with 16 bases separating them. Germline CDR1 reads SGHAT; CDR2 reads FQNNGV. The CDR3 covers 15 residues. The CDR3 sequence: CASSPRGQIEETQYF. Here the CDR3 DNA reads TGTGCCAGCAGCCCTCGGGGGCAGATAGAAGAGACCCAGTACTTC.

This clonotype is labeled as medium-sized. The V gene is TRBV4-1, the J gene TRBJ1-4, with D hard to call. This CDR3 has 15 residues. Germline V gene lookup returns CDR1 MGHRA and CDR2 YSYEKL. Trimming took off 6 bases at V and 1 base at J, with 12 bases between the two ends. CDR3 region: CASRLEEGTNEKLFF. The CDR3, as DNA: TGCGCCAGCAGGCTAGAGGAGGGAACTAATGAAAAACTGTTTTTT.

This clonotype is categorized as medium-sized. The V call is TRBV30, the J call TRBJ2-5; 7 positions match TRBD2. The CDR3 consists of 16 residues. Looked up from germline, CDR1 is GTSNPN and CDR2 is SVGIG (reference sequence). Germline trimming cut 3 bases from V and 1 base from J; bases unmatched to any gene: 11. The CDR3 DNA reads TGTGCCTGGAGCCGGATGGGGGGAGGGGTCCAAGAGACCCAGTACTTC. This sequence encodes CAWSRMGGGVQETQYF.

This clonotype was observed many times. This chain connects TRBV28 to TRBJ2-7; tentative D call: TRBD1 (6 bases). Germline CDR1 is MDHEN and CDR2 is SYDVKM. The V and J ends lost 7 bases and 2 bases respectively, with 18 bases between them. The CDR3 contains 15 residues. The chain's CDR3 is CASTPPPDSTYEQYF. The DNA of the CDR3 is TGTGCCAGCACCCCCCCCCCGGACAGCACCTACGAGCAGTACTTC.

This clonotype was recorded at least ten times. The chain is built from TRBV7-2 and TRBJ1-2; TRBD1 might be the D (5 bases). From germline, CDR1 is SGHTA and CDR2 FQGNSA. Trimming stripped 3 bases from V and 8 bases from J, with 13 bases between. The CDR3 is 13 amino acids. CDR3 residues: CASSFQGRGGYTF. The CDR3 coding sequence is TGTGCCAGCAGCTTTCAGGGTAGGGGAGGCTACACCTTC.

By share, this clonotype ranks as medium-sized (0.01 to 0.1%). The CDR3 DNA reads as TGTGCCAGTAGTATAGGGCGGCAGACCTGGGGGCAGTACTTC. Its protein is CASSIGRQTWGQYF. The gene calls are TRBV19 and TRBJ2-7, with unresolved D. The V gene lost 1 base and the J gene lost 9 bases, with 16 bases spanning the gap. The length of the CDR3 is 14 residues. The germline V gene has CDR1 LNHDA and CDR2 SQIVND (reference sequence). The full variable domain, completed using reference TRBV19 and TRBJ2-7, is DGGITQSPKYLFRKEGQNVTLSCEQNLNHDAMYWYRQDPGQGLRLIYYSQIVNDFQKGDIAEGYSVSREKKESFPLTVTSAQKNPTAFYLCASSIGRQTWGQYFGPGTRLTVT.

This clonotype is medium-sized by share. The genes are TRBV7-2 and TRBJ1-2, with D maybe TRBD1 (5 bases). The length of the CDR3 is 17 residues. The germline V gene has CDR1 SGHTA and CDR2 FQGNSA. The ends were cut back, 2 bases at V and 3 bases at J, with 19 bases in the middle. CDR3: CASSLWGRGGRDYGYTF. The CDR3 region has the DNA TGTGCCAGCAGCTTATGGGGACGGGGGGGGAGAGACTATGGCTACACCTTC.

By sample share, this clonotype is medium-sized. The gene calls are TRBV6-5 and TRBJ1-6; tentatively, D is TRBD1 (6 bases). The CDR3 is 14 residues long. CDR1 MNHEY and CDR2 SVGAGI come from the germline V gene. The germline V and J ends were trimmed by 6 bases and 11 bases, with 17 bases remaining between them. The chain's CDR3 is CASRSEGDRTPLHF. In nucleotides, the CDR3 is TGTGCCAGCAGATCCGAGGGGGATCGGACACCCCTCCACTTT.

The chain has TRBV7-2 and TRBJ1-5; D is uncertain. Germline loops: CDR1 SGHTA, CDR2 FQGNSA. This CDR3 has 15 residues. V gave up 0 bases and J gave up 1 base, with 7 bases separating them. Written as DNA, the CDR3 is TGTGCCAGCAGCTTAGCAGGGCTGAGCAATCAGCCCCAGCATTTT. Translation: CASSLAGLSNQPQHF. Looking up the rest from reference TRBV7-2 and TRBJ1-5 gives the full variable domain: GAGVSQSPSNKVTEKGKDVELRCDPISGHTALYWYRQSLGQGLEFLIYFQGNSAPDKSGLPSDRFSAERTGGSVSTLTIQRTQQEDSAVYLCASSLAGLSNQPQHFGDGTRLSIL.

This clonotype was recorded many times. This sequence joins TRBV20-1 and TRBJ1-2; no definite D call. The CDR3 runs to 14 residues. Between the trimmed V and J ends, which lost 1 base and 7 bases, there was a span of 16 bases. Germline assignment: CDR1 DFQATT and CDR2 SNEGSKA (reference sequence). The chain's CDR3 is CSARAPQAFGGYTF. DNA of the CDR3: TGCAGTGCTAGAGCGCCTCAGGCGTTTGGTGGCTACACCTTC.

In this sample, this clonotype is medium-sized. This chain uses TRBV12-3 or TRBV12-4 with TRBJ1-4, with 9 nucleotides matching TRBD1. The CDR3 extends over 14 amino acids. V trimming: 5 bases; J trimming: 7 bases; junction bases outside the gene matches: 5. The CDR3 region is CASSADRGAEKLFF. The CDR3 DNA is TGTGCCAGCAGTGCGGACAGGGGTGCTGAAAAACTGTTTTTT.

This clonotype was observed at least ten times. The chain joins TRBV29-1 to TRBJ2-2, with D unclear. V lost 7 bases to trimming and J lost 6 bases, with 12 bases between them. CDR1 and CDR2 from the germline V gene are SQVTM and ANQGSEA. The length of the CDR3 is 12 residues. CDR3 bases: TGCAGCGGGGAAGACCGAGCCGGGGAGCTGTTTTTT. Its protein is CSGEDRAGELFF.

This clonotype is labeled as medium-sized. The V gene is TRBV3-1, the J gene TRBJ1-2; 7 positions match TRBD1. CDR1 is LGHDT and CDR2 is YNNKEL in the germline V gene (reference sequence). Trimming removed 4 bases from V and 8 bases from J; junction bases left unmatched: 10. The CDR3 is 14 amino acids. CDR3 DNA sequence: TGTGCCAGCAGCCTTCGACAGGGACTAGTGGGCTACACCTTC. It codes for CASSLRQGLVGYTF.